The 18 T cell receptor beta chains in this list originate from one sample, sequenced in a study of T cells in Graves' hyperthyroidism and ophthalmopathy. RNA transcripts served as the template for amplifying TCR beta CDR3 regions. Primed by the HTBI set, a first-round RT-PCR was run on the TCR CDR3. TCRdb re-analysed the multiplex PCR reads in MiXCR, keeping a single row per CDR3 protein. The data show some 570,000 distinct CDR3 sequences, 14% seen once. Specimen: blood. These receptors originate from a woman aged 18-29 years with Graves' ophthalmopathy.

The chain employs TRBV9 and TRBJ2-7; TRBD2 agrees at 8 bases. The CDR3 has 16 residues. The germline V gene encodes CDR1 SGDLS and CDR2 YYNGEE. Trimming took 0 bases from V and 1 from J; bases not matched to a gene: 6. The CDR3 DNA follows: TGTGCCAGCAGCGTAGAGGCAGCGGGAGTTTCCTACGAGCAGTACTTC. Translating it yields CASSVEAAGVSYEQYF.

This clonotype was counted many times. The V gene is TRBV14, the J gene TRBJ2-5; D is unclear. In germline, CDR1 is SGHDN, CDR2 FVKESK. Trimming removed 4 bases at V and 2 bases at J, with 11 bases between. This CDR3 has 14 residues. The CDR3 sequence is CASSPIRRQETQYF. DNA of the CDR3: TGTGCCAGCAGCCCCATAAGGCGTCAAGAGACCCAGTACTTC.

The V call is TRBV19, the J call TRBJ2-1; TRBD2 matches at 13 bases. This CDR3 spans 18 amino acids. Germline V gene lookup returns CDR1 LNHDA and CDR2 SQIVND (reference sequence). The V segment lost 4 bases and the J segment 6 bases; nucleotides outside the gene matches: 12. CDR3 sequence: CASSTGLAGSGKGNEQFF. The CDR3 region has the DNA TGTGCCAGTAGTACGGGACTAGCGGGATCGGGAAAGGGCAATGAGCAGTTCTTC.

This clonotype was seen at least ten times. V and J are TRBV6-1 and TRBJ1-4; no clear D. The ends were cut back, 5 bases at V and 8 bases at J, with 12 bases in the middle. From germline, CDR1 is MNHNS and CDR2 SASEGT. CDR3 size: 13 residues. The CDR3 loop is CASSRAPNEKLFF. CDR3 nucleotides: TGTGCCAGCAGTAGGGCGCCGAACGAAAAACTGTTTTTT.

On this clonotype itself: At one end, the junction sequence differs from germline, possibly due to a read error. The rearrangement links TRBV7-7 to TRBJ1-3, with no clear D. There are 15 residues in the CDR3. Germline CDR1 reads SSHAT; CDR2 reads FNYEAQ (reference sequence). In DNA, the CDR3 is TGTGCTAGCAGCGCGGACCTAAGCTCTGGAAACACCATATATTTT. This encodes CASSADLSSGNTIYF.

There are many counts of this clonotype. CDR3 sequence (DNA): TGTGCCAGCAGTGAAGATGGGAGGATCAATCAGCCCCAGCATTTT. Translating it yields CASSEDGRINQPQHF. The genes are TRBV6-1 and TRBJ1-5; no clear D. The CDR3 extends over 15 amino acids. V lost 1 base and J 3 bases, leaving 10 bases between the germline ends. Per germline, CDR1 MNHNS and CDR2 SASEGT.

Many counts were recorded for this clonotype. The V and J genes are TRBV6-5 and TRBJ2-2; D remains ambiguous. This CDR3 comprises 15 residues. The V end was cut by 0 bases, the J end by 1 base, with 6 bases between. Germline-derived CDR1 and CDR2 are MNHEY and SVGAGI. The CDR3 DNA reads TGTGCCAGCAGTTACTCGATCGGGAACACCGGGGAGCTGTTTTTT. Protein: CASSYSIGNTGELFF.

This clonotype was counted many times. The rearrangement uses TRBV7-3 and TRBJ2-2, with D possibly being TRBD1 (5 bases). The germline gives CDR1 SGHTA, CDR2 FQGTGA. The V and J ends lost 5 bases and 7 bases respectively, with 17 bases between them. The CDR3 consists of 15 residues. CDR3 sequence: CASSAGNPYDGELFF. The CDR3 DNA reads as TGTGCCAGCAGCGCAGGGAACCCCTACGACGGGGAGCTGTTTTTT.

There are many counts of this clonotype. The J gene is TRBJ2-5, the V gene TRBV14; 7 positions match TRBD1. The J segment lost 5 bases and the V segment lost 2 bases, leaving 8 bases of the junction unmatched. The CDR3 totals 15 residues. CDR1 SGHDN and CDR2 FVKESK come from the germline V gene. CDR3 DNA sequence: TGTGCCAGCAGCCAACAGGGGGTAACAGGGGAGACCCAGTACTTC. Residues: CASSQQGVTGETQYF.

The sample holds many counts of this clonotype. The V call is TRBV2, the J call TRBJ2-2; TRBD2 matches at 8 bases. Trimming cost V 6 bases and J 4 bases; bases outside gene matches: 7. The CDR3 consists of 15 residues. CDR1 is SNHLY and CDR2 is FYNNEI in the germline V gene. CDR3 residues: CASRSGSQSTGELFF. The CDR3, as DNA: TGTGCCAGCAGGAGCGGGAGCCAATCCACCGGGGAGCTGTTTTTT. The whole variable domain, remainder taken from reference TRBV2 and TRBJ2-2, is EPEVTQTPSHQVTQMGQEVILRCVPISNHLYFYWYRQILGQKVEFLVSFYNNEISEKSEIFDDQFSVERPDGSNFTLKIRSTKLEDSAMYFCASRSGSQSTGELFFGEGSRLTVL.

There are many counts of this clonotype. The chain uses TRBV2 and TRBJ2-7; 7 bases align to TRBD2. Germline CDR1 is SNHLY and CDR2 is FYNNEI. Trimming at V came to 4 bases and at J to 0 bases, leaving 9 bases not matched to a gene. This CDR3 region has 16 residues. The CDR3, as DNA: TGTGCCAGCAGTGCGGTTAGGGACTACTACTCCTACGAGCAGTACTTC. Protein product: CASSAVRDYYSYEQYF.

The table lists this clonotype with a few counts. The chain uses TRBV11-3 and TRBJ2-2; 7 bases align to TRBD1. The CDR3 covers 15 residues. Losses at the gene ends were 1 base for V and 7 bases for J; bases not matched to a gene: 6. CDR1 is SGHNT, CDR2 YENEEA, per germline. The CDR3 coding sequence is TGTGCCAGCAGCTTAGCACGACAGGGTGGCGGGGAGCTGTTTTTT. It yields the protein CASSLARQGGGELFF.

This clonotype was observed at least ten times. V is TRBV28 and J is TRBJ2-5, with 8 bases lining up with TRBD2. Per the germline V gene, CDR1 is MDHEN and CDR2 is SYDVKM. This CDR3 region has 14 residues. The trim removed 5 bases at V and 5 bases at J, leaving 7 bases unmatched. CDR3 protein: CASSPPLAVETQYF. DNA of the CDR3: TGTGCCAGCAGTCCCCCACTAGCGGTGGAGACCCAGTACTTC.

The chain couples TRBV5-1 to TRBJ2-3; possible D gene TRBD1, 5 bases. Trimming shortened V by 2 bases and J by 5 bases, and 6 bases separated the two germline ends. The CDR3 extends over 12 amino acids. Germline lookup yields CDR1 SGHRS and CDR2 YFSETQ. The CDR3 loop is CASSLQEDTQYF. The CDR3 DNA is TGCGCCAGCAGCTTACAGGAAGATACGCAGTATTTT. The complete variable domain, with remaining parts taken from reference TRBV5-1 and TRBJ2-3, reads KAGVTQTPRYLIKTRGQQVTLSCSPISGHRSVSWYQQTPGQGLQFLFEYFSETQRNKGNFPGRFSGRQFSNSRSEMNVSTLELGDSALYLCASSLQEDTQYFGPGTRLTVL.

This clonotype was seen many times. This chain connects TRBV11-3 to TRBJ2-1, with D uncertain. Germline V lookup: CDR1 SGHNT, CDR2 YENEEA. This CDR3 region has 17 residues. Trimming took 3 bases from V and 0 from J, leaving 15 bases between them. DNA for the CDR3: TGTGCCAGCAGCTTTCGGAAGGCTAGGAGCTCCTACAATGAGCAGTTCTTC. Translation gives CASSFRKARSSYNEQFF.

This clonotype showed up just a few times. The genes are TRBV11-2 and TRBJ1-4, with D unresolved. The germline V gene encodes CDR1 SGHAT and CDR2 FQNNGV. Deletions cut 2 bases from V and 8 bases from J, with 9 bases between. The CDR3 runs 13 residues. The DNA for the CDR3 is TGTGCCAGCAGCTTAAGGTTGGCGGAAAAACTGTTTTTT. This gives the protein CASSLRLAEKLFF.

A few counts support this clonotype. The chain recombines TRBV6-5 with TRBJ1-1; possible D gene TRBD1, 5 bases. Germline V gene lookup returns CDR1 MNHEY and CDR2 SVGAGI. Trimming removed 0 bases at V and 7 bases at J, with 15 bases between. CDR3 size: 15 residues. Here the CDR3 DNA reads TGTGCCAGCAGTTACTCGCCGGGGAGGGGCAGTGAAGCTTTCTTT. This translates into CASSYSPGRGSEAFF.

Note on this clonotype: One junction end does not reproduce the germline sequence, and a read error may be involved. This chain uses TRBV7-7 with TRBJ2-5; D gene ambiguous. Germline V lookup: CDR1 SSHAT, CDR2 FNYEAQ (reference sequence). The CDR3 runs to 14 residues. For the CDR3, the DNA is TGTGCTAGCAGCTCTTCCGGCCTCCAAGAGACCCAGTACTTC. Its translation is CASSSSGLQETQYF.